Below are 21 T cell receptor beta chains sequenced from a single sample in a study of T cells in Graves' hyperthyroidism and ophthalmopathy. TCR beta CDR3 regions were amplified from RNA transcripts. The HTBI primer set served for first-round RT-PCR of the TCR CDR3. TCRdb fed the multiplex PCR reads into MiXCR, producing one record per CDR3 protein. The table includes about 640,000 distinct CDR3 sequences, 20% to 25% detected once. Sequenced: blood. The receptors shown here come from a man aged 30 to 39 with Graves' ophthalmopathy.

This clonotype was seen a few times. The chain joins TRBV18 to TRBJ1-2; TRBD1 aligns across 7 bases. The V segment lost 3 bases and the J segment 4 bases; nucleotides outside the gene matches: 8. Germline V gene data show CDR1 as KGHSH and CDR2 as LQKENI. The CDR3 spans 15 residues. This CDR3 reads CASSPGTETVYGYTF. The CDR3 DNA reads as TGTGCCAGCTCACCCGGGACAGAGACCGTCTATGGCTACACCTTC.

The chain has TRBV7-2 and TRBJ2-2; possible D gene TRBD2, 5 bases. Trimming stripped 7 bases from V and 9 bases from J, with 18 bases between. This CDR3 comprises 14 residues. The germline CDR1 and CDR2 sequences are SGHTA and FQGNSA. CDR3 loop: CASTSHTGIWELFF. The CDR3 coding sequence is TGTGCCAGCACCTCCCATACGGGGATCTGGGAGCTGTTTTTT.

This clonotype was counted ten times or more. The chain couples TRBV4-1 to TRBJ1-1; tentative D call: TRBD1 (5 bases). CDR1 MGHRA and CDR2 YSYEKL come from the germline V gene. V shed 5 bases and J shed 6 bases, with 13 bases lying between them. The CDR3 extends over 13 amino acids. As DNA, the CDR3 is TGCGCCAGCAGCACACGGGACTTGTCTGAAGCTTTCTTT. Its translation is CASSTRDLSEAFF.

This clonotype was seen only a few times. The junction and the germline gene differ at one end; a read error may be behind it. CDR3 DNA sequence: TGTGCCTGGAGTGATGATTGGACAGATGCGCAGTATTTT. Translating it yields CAWSDDWTDAQYF. V usage is TRBV30 and J usage is TRBJ2-3; D may be TRBD1 (6 bases). Germline loops: CDR1 GTSNPN, CDR2 SVGIG (reference sequence). The length of the CDR3 is 13 residues.

This clonotype was picked up a small number of times. The chain joins TRBV7-9 to TRBJ1-1; TRBD1 aligns across 9 bases. This CDR3 has 15 amino acids. The J segment lost 4 bases and the V segment lost 1 base, leaving 4 bases of the junction unmatched. Germline V gene sequence: CDR1 SEHNR, CDR2 FQNEAQ (reference sequence). This CDR3 is CASSLGTGVATEAFF. The DNA for the CDR3 is TGTGCCAGCAGCTTAGGGACAGGGGTGGCCACTGAAGCTTTCTTT.

In this sample, this clonotype turned up many times. The chain uses TRBV3-1 and TRBJ1-1; D is uncertain. The germline V gene has CDR1 LGHDT and CDR2 YNNKEL (reference sequence). The CDR3 sequence is 15 residues long. V shed 1 base and J shed 5 bases, with 14 bases lying between them. Here the CDR3 DNA reads TGTGCCAGCAGCCAAGCGGACGCGGGCGGGACTGAAGCTTTCTTT. It codes for CASSQADAGGTEAFF.

The genes are TRBV5-8 and TRBJ2-7, with D unclear. V dropped 0 bases and J dropped 1 base, with 14 bases sitting between them. Germline V lookup: CDR1 SGHTS, CDR2 YDEGEE. CDR3 length: 16 residues. The CDR3 sequence: CASSLEYIRGSYEQYF. The CDR3 nucleotides read TGTGCCAGCAGCTTGGAGTACATTCGTGGGTCCTACGAGCAGTACTTC.

There are many counts of this clonotype. This chain uses TRBV6-1 with TRBJ2-7; 15 positions match TRBD2. This CDR3 region has 17 residues. With V trimmed by 4 bases and J by 0 bases, 4 bases remained unmatched. Per germline, CDR1 MNHNS and CDR2 SASEGT. This CDR3 is CASSAGLAGGYSYEQYF. CDR3 coding DNA: TGTGCCAGCAGTGCGGGACTAGCGGGAGGATACTCCTACGAGCAGTACTTC.

Many counts were recorded for this clonotype. The CDR3 sequence: CASSEGELENTGELFF. The CDR3 nucleotides are TGTGCCAGCAGTGAGGGGGAACTTGAAAACACCGGGGAGCTGTTTTTT. The rearrangement links TRBV2 to TRBJ2-2; D may correspond to TRBD1 or TRBD2 (5 bases each). The CDR3 totals 16 residues. CDR1 is SNHLY and CDR2 is FYNNEI in the germline V gene. V lost 3 bases to trimming and J lost 2 bases, with 13 bases between them. Variable domain in full (rest from reference TRBV2 and TRBJ2-2): EPEVTQTPSHQVTQMGQEVILRCVPISNHLYFYWYRQILGQKVEFLVSFYNNEISEKSEIFDDQFSVERPDGSNFTLKIRSTKLEDSAMYFCASSEGELENTGELFFGEGSRLTVL.

The chain uses TRBV7-9 and TRBJ2-1; no reliable D call. Germline loops: CDR1 SEHNR, CDR2 FQNEAQ (reference sequence). The V gene lost 2 bases and the J gene lost 10 bases, with 3 bases spanning the gap. The CDR3 has 10 residues. The CDR3 DNA sequence: TGTGCCAGCAGCTTAACGGAGCAGTTCTTC. Its protein product is CASSLTEQFF.

This clonotype was recorded many times. The chain carries TRBV27 and TRBJ2-7; 9 nucleotides agree with TRBD1. CDR1 MNHEY and CDR2 SMNVEV come from the germline V gene (reference sequence). CDR3 length: 14 residues. The V segment lost 2 bases and the J segment 4 bases; nucleotides outside the gene matches: 3. CDR3 region: CASSLTGGEYEQYF. Written as DNA, the CDR3 is TGTGCCAGCAGTTTAACAGGGGGCGAATACGAGCAGTACTTC.

This clonotype was recorded a few times. The chain uses TRBV29-1 and TRBJ2-7, with 8 bases fitting TRBD1. This CDR3 contains 13 residues. Germline V CDR1 and CDR2: SQVTM, ANQGSEA. The junction had 5 bases not matched to a gene; V was cut back by 4 bases and J by 3 bases. CDR3 sequence: CSVGTGSVYEQYF. For the CDR3, the DNA is TGCAGCGTTGGGACAGGGTCTGTCTACGAGCAGTACTTC.

The sample holds many counts of this clonotype. V is TRBV28 and J is TRBJ2-7; 13 bases line up with TRBD2. Germline V gene sequence: CDR1 MDHEN, CDR2 SYDVKM. The V segment lost 5 bases and the J segment 7 bases; nucleotides outside the gene matches: 5. The CDR3 runs to 14 residues. CDR3 sequence reads: CASSPTSGRREQYF. DNA of the CDR3: TGTGCCAGCAGTCCGACTAGCGGGAGGCGGGAGCAGTACTTC.

A few counts support this clonotype. CDR3 in DNA: TGTGCCAGCTACGACGGACGGAAAGGGGCCAACGTCCTGACTTTC. Translation: CASYDGRKGANVLTF. V is TRBV6-1 and J is TRBJ2-6; D gene ambiguous. The CDR3 runs 15 residues. Germline V lookup: CDR1 MNHNS, CDR2 SASEGT. The germline V and J ends were trimmed by 8 bases and 4 bases, with 15 bases remaining between them.

The rearrangement joins TRBV4-3 to TRBJ2-2; 7 nucleotides align to TRBD1. Germline V gene sequence: CDR1 LGHNA, CDR2 YSLEER. The CDR3 has 15 residues. The V segment lost 2 bases and the J segment 8 bases; nucleotides outside the gene matches: 8. The CDR3 DNA sequence: TGCGCCAGCAGCCAAAACAGGGGTGGGTTAGGGGAGCTGTTTTTT. This codes for CASSQNRGGLGELFF.

This clonotype was detected ten times or more. The chain recombines TRBV6-1 with TRBJ1-2; 7 bases match TRBD1. The CDR3 runs 15 residues. The V gene end was trimmed by 2 bases and the J gene end by 2 bases; junction bases not matched to a gene: 5. The germline gives CDR1 MNHNS, CDR2 SASEGT. CDR3: CASSETPGGNYGYTF. In nucleotides, the CDR3 is TGTGCCAGCAGTGAAACCCCAGGGGGGAACTATGGCTACACCTTC.

This clonotype was observed a handful of times. CDR3 coding DNA: TGCGCCAGCACCCCGGGACAGGCTATTTCCCAGTACTTC. This sequence encodes CASTPGQAISQYF. The V call is TRBV10-2, the J call TRBJ2-5; 8 bases are a match to TRBD1. Looked up from germline, CDR1 is WSHSY and CDR2 is SAAADI. V lost 7 bases, J lost 9 bases, and 10 bases stayed unmatched. The CDR3 sequence is 13 residues long.

The sample holds a few counts of this clonotype. The V call is TRBV20-1, the J call TRBJ1-1, with D unclear. V lost 1 base to trimming and J lost 0 bases, with 12 bases between them. Germline CDR1 DFQATT, CDR2 SNEGSKA (reference sequence). CDR3 size: 15 residues. In nucleotides, the CDR3 is TGCAGTGCTAGAGTAAGGTTAGTCCTGAACACTGAAGCTTTCTTT. Residues: CSARVRLVLNTEAFF.

This clonotype was seen only a few times. The chain joins TRBV11-3 to TRBJ2-2, with 7 bases lining up with TRBD1. Losses at the gene ends were 5 bases for V and 3 bases for J; bases not matched to a gene: 18. Germline values: CDR1 SGHNT, CDR2 YENEEA. The CDR3 is 19 amino acids. This CDR3 is CASSLKQGFTLLYTGELFF. CDR3 nucleotides: TGTGCCAGCAGCCTCAAACAGGGGTTCACATTGTTGTACACCGGGGAGCTGTTTTTT.

This clonotype was counted ten times or more. The chain employs TRBV2 and TRBJ2-7; no firm D call. The germline gives CDR1 SNHLY, CDR2 FYNNEI. V lost 6 bases to trimming and J lost 2 bases, with 11 bases between them. The CDR3 runs to 13 residues. The CDR3 DNA reads as TGTGCCAGCAGGCCCCAGCGAGCCTACGAGCAGTACTTC. It codes for CASRPQRAYEQYF. Looking up the rest from reference TRBV2 and TRBJ2-7 gives the full variable domain: EPEVTQTPSHQVTQMGQEVILRCVPISNHLYFYWYRQILGQKVEFLVSFYNNEISEKSEIFDDQFSVERPDGSNFTLKIRSTKLEDSAMYFCASRPQRAYEQYFGPGTRLTVT.

The chain is built from TRBV7-9 and TRBJ2-2, with D perhaps TRBD1 or TRBD2 (5 bases each). This CDR3 region has 14 residues. The germline CDR1 and CDR2 sequences are SEHNR and FQNEAQ (reference sequence). V lost 5 bases and J 3 bases, leaving 10 bases between the germline ends. The CDR3 spells CASSRQRDTGELFF. CDR3 DNA sequence: TGTGCCAGCAGCCGACAGAGGGACACCGGGGAGCTGTTTTTT.